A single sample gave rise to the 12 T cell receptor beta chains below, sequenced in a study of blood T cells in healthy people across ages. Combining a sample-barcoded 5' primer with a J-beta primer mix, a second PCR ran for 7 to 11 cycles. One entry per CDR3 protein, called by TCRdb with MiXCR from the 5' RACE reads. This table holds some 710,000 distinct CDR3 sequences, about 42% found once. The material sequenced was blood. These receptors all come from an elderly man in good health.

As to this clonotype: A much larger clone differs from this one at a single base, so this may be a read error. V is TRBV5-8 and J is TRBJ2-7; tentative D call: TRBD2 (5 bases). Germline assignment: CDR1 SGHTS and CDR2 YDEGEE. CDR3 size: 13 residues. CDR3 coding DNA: TGTGCCAGCAGCAGAGGGAATGTCTACGGGCAGTACTTC. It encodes CASSRGNVYGQYF.

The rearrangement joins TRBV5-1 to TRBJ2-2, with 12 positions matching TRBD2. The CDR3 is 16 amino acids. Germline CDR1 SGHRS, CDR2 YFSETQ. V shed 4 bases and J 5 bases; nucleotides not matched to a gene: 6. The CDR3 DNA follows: TGCGCCAGCAGCATCGGACTAGCGGGAAGTACCGGGGAGCTGTTTTTT. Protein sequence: CASSIGLAGSTGELFF.

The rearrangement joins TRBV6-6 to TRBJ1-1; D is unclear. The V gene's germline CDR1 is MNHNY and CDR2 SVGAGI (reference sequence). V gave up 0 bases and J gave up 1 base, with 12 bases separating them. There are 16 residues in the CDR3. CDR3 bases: TGTGCCAGCAGTTACTCGACGAATGTTCAGAACACTGAAGCTTTCTTT. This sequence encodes CASSYSTNVQNTEAFF.

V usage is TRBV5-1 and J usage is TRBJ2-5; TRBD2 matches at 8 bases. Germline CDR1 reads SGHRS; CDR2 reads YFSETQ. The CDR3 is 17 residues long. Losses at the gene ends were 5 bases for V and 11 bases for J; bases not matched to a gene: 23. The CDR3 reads CASSPELSGRFDNEQYF. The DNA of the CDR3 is TGCGCCAGCAGTCCGGAGCTGAGCGGGAGATTTGACAATGAGCAGTACTTC.

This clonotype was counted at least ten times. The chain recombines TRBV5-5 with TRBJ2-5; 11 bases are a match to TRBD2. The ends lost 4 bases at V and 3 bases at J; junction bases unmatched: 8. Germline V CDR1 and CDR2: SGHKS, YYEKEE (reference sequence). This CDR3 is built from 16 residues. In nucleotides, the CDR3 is TGTGCCAGCAGCACCTCGGGACTAGCGGTGAAAGAGACCCAGTACTTC. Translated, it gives CASSTSGLAVKETQYF.

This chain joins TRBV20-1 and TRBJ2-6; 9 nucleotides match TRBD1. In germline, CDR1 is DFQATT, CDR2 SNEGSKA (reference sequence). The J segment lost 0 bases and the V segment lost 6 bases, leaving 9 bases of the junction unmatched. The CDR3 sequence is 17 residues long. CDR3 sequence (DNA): TGCAGTGCCCGCCCGGGACAGGGAAACTCTGGGGCCAACGTCCTGACTTTC. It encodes CSARPGQGNSGANVLTF.

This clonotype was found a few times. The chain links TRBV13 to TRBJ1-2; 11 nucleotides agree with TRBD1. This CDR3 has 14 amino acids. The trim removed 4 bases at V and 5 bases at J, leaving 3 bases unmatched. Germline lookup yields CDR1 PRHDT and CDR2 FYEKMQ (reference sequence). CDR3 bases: TGTGCCAGCAGCTCCGGACAGGGGGCGTATGGCTACACCTTC. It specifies CASSSGQGAYGYTF.

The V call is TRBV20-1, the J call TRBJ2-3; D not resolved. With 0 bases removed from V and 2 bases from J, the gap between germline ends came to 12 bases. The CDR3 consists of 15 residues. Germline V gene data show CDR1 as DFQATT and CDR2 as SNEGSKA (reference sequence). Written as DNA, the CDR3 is TGCAGTGCTAGAGATCAAGGCCTCTACACAGATACGCAGTATTTT. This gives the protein CSARDQGLYTDTQYF.

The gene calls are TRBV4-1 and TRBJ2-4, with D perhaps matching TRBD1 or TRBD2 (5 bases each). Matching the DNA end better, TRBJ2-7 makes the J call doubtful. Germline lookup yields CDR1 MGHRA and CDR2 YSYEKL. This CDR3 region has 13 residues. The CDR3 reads CASAALGDYEQYF. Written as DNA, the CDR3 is TGCGCCAGCGCAGCGCTGGGGGATTACGAGCAGTACTTC.

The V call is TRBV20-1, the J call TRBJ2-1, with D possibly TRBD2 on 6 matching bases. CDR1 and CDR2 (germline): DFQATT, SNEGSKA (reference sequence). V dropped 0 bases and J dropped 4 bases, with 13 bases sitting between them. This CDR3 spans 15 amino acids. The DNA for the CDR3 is TGCAGTGCTAGAGATGGGGTAGCGGTATACAATGAGCAGTTCTTC. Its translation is CSARDGVAVYNEQFF.

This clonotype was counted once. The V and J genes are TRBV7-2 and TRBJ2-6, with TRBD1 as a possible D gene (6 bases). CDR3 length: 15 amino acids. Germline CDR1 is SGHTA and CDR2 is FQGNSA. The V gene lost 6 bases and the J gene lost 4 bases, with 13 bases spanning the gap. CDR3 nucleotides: TGTGCCAGCAGTCCAGGGGTGGGAGGGGCCAACGTCCTGACTTTC. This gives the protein CASSPGVGGANVLTF.

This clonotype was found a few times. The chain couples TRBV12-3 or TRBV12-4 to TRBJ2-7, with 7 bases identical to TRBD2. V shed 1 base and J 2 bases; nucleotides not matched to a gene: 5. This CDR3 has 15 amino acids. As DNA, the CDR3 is TGTGCCAGCAGTTTAGATGGCGGGGGAACCTACGAGCAGTACTTC. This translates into CASSLDGGGTYEQYF.